This T cell receptor beta chain was obtained from a study of blood T cell repertoires in COVID-19. V lost 5 bases to trimming and J lost 0 bases, with 10 bases between them. Germline CDR1 and CDR2: MDHEN and SYDVKM. This CDR3 region has 14 residues. During active infection, Seattle patients enrolled and were then monitored through disease. Using immunoSEQ multiplex PCR, the repertoire was profiled, and TCRdb retains in-frame clones only, with some absent. Here the sample spans some 100,000 clones, about 86% being singletons. The chain recombines TRBV28 with TRBJ1-2, with D tentatively TRBD1 (5 bases). The sample taken for sequencing was peripheral blood. This clonotype originated in a man in his fifties with COVID-19, enrolled during active disease. The CDR3 is CASSPAGANYGYTF. Here the CDR3 DNA reads TGTGCCAGCAGTCCGGCGGGGGCTAACTATGGCTACACCTTC.